This T cell receptor (beta chain) appears in the sequencing data of a study of T cell responses to AZD1222 COVID-19 vaccine. TCRdb keeps only in-frame clones here, not all; method: immunoSEQ multiplex PCR. The sample has tens of thousands of clones; 80% to 90% are singletons. Pooled together were second doses at about 4 or about 12 weeks. CDR3 length: 10 residues. Germline CDR1 is SQVTM and CDR2 is ANQGSEA. The V and J ends lost 4 bases and 7 bases respectively, with 8 bases between them. A single count supports this clone. What it recognizes is unknown. Study-level results: Per reports, nearly half of all spike-specific TCRs target regions that are unmutated in variants. A mostly white British donor set with more females was recruited, and clonal diversity was possibly underestimated. Just a handful of AZD1222 recipients tested seropositive at baseline.

The material was peripheral blood, obtained 28 days after the second AZD1222 dose. The receptor was derived from an adult who received the AZD1222 COVID-19 vaccine. The J gene is TRBJ2-7, the V gene TRBV29-1; D is undetermined. The CDR3 nucleotides are TGCAGCGTTGCGATCGGTGAGCAGTACTTC. It codes for CSVAIGEQYF.